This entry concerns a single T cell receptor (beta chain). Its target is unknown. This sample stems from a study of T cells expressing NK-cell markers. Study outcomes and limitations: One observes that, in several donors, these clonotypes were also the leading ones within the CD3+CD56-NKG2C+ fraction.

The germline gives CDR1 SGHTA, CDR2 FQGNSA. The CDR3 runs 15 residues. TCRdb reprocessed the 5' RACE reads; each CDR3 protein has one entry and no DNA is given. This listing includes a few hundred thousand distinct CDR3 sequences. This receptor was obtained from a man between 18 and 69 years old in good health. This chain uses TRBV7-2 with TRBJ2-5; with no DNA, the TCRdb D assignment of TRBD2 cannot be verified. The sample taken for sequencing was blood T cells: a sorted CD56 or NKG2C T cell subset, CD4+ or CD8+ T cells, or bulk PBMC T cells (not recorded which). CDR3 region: CASSFGTSGQETQYF. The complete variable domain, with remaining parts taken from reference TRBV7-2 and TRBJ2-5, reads GAGVSQSPSNKVTEKGKDVELRCDPISGHTALYWYRQSLGQGLEFLIYFQGNSAPDKSGLPSDRFSAERTGGSVSTLTIQRTQQEDSAVYLCASSFGTSGQETQYFGPGTRLLVL.